The 21 T cell receptor beta chains below were found in one sample sequenced in a study of metastatic and nonmetastatic thyroid tumors. With MiXCR, TCRdb reprocessed the PCR reads. The sample lists just under 60,000 clones; around 15% were seen once. Patients underwent thyroid surgery, and none had received any treatment before it. Sequencing was carried out using blood. The receptors originated from a male donor with papillary thyroid cancer or a benign thyroid nodule (not recorded which). Some clones in this sample may be carry-over from other donors' samples.

This clone has ten or more counts. The chain combines TRBV7-3 with TRBJ2-3; 9 bases match TRBD2. There are 17 residues in the CDR3. Losses at the gene ends were 0 bases for V and 5 bases for J; bases not matched to a gene: 9. The germline CDR1 and CDR2 sequences are SGHTA and FQGTGA. In DNA form, the CDR3 reads TGTGCCAGCAGCTTAACCGGGCGGCGGGGGGGCCTAGATACGCAGTATTTT. Protein: CASSLTGRRGGLDTQYF.

This chain connects TRBV20-1 to TRBJ2-7; the D is unclear. CDR1 is DFQATT and CDR2 is SNEGSKA in the germline V gene (reference sequence). Trimming removed 3 bases from V and 0 bases from J, with 27 bases in between. The CDR3 totals 19 residues. The CDR3 coding sequence is TGCAGTGCTAGGGCTCGGGTATTCGGCGTCGAGTTGATCTCCTACGAGCAGTACTTC. It translates to CSARARVFGVELISYEQYF.

This clone turned up a few times. V and J are TRBV11-2 and TRBJ2-7, with D perhaps matching TRBD2 (7 bases). Trimming removed 1 base from V and 0 bases from J, with 13 bases in between. The length of the CDR3 is 16 residues. Germline lookup yields CDR1 SGHAT and CDR2 FQNNGV. CDR3 sequence: CASSLVGGGSSYEQYF. DNA of the CDR3: TGTGCCAGCAGCTTAGTAGGGGGGGGAAGCTCCTACGAGCAGTACTTC.

The chain is built from TRBV6-5 and TRBJ2-1, with TRBD2 matching over 9 bases. Germline lookup yields CDR1 MNHEY and CDR2 SVGAGI. The CDR3 spans 17 residues. Unmatched junction bases numbered 17, after V lost 6 bases and J lost 8 bases. CDR3 sequence reads: CASSLIPGAGGPDEQFF. The CDR3 DNA is TGTGCCAGCAGCTTAATTCCTGGGGCGGGAGGGCCGGATGAGCAGTTCTTC.

There are many counts of this clone. This chain joins TRBV6-4 and TRBJ2-1, with 7 bases lining up with TRBD1. J gave up 8 bases and V 6 bases, and 10 bases lay outside the gene matches. The CDR3 loop spans 14 amino acids. Germline values: CDR1 MRHNA, CDR2 SNTAGT. The CDR3 coding sequence is TGTGCCAGCAGCAAGGGGACAGCCGGGGATGAGCAGTTCTTC. Translating gives CASSKGTAGDEQFF.

For this clone: This could be a read error, since a much larger clone is one nucleotide away. The V call is TRBV6-2 or TRBV6-3, the J call TRBJ2-7, with no clear D. The CDR3 sequence is 13 residues long. Germline V gene lookup returns CDR1 MNHEY and CDR2 SVGEGT. Deletions cut 4 bases from V and 1 base from J, with 8 bases between. CDR3 nucleotide sequence: TGTGCCAGCAGTTGGTGCGTTTCCTACGAGCAGTACGTC. It codes for CASSWCVSYEQYV.

This clone came up a few times. This may stem from a read error, because a much larger clone lies one nucleotide away. The chain couples TRBV2 to TRBJ2-5, with 10 bases lining up with TRBD2. In germline, CDR1 is SNHLY, CDR2 FYNNEI. V lost 6 bases and J lost 1; bases outside the gene matches: 5. CDR3 length equals 15 residues. CDR3 coding DNA: TGTGCCAGCAGGACTAGCGGGTCCCGCCAAGAGACCCAGTACTTC. It is translated as CASRTSGSRQETQYF.

This clone was seen ten or more times. The chain carries TRBV6-1 and TRBJ1-1; TRBD1 might be the D (5 bases). The CDR3 extends over 15 amino acids. Trimming removed 1 base at V and 1 base at J, with 10 bases between. The germline V gene encodes CDR1 MNHNS and CDR2 SASEGT. The CDR3 region has the DNA TGTGCCAGCAGTGAAGTGGGGGGTTGGAACACTGAAGCTTTCTTT. Translating gives CASSEVGGWNTEAFF.

This chain joins TRBV30 and TRBJ2-1; D remains ambiguous. Germline V gives CDR1 GTSNPN, CDR2 SVGIG (reference sequence). CDR3 size: 12 residues. The V and J ends lost 3 bases and 6 bases respectively, with 9 bases between them. The CDR3 DNA sequence: TGTGCCTGGAGAGTATCCAGCAATGAGCAGTTCTTC. Translated, it gives CAWRVSSNEQFF.

This clone has at least ten counts. CDR3 amino acids: CAWSGGDEQFF. The CDR3 coding sequence is TGTGCCTGGAGTGGTGGAGATGAGCAGTTCTTC. The V and J genes are TRBV30 and TRBJ2-1; no clear D gene. Germline V gene sequence: CDR1 GTSNPN, CDR2 SVGIG (reference sequence). CDR3 length: 11 amino acids. V lost 1 base and J lost 8, with 6 bases in between.

This clone was detected ten times or more. Other DNA sequences of this sample code for an identical CDR3. The chain is built from TRBV9 and TRBJ1-3; D is ambiguous. The length of the CDR3 is 12 residues. Germline CDR1 is SGDLS and CDR2 is YYNGEE. Trimming removed 0 bases at V and 8 bases at J, with 6 bases between. The CDR3 region has the DNA TGTGCCAGCAGCGTAGGGCAAGACACCATATATTTT. Its translation: CASSVGQDTIYF.

This clone has just a few counts. The chain recombines TRBV10-3 with TRBJ2-7; 10 bases agree with TRBD2. Losses at the gene ends were 0 bases for V and 4 bases for J; bases not matched to a gene: 6. Per the germline V gene, CDR1 is ENHRY and CDR2 is SYGVKD. The CDR3 is 16 amino acids. DNA for the CDR3: TGTGCCATCAGTGAGTCGCCGGGACTAGCGAGATACGAGCAGTACTTC. Its protein product is CAISESPGLARYEQYF.

About this clone: This sequence may be a read error, since a much larger clone differs from it by one base. The sample holds other DNA sequences that translate to the same CDR3. This sequence joins TRBV28 and TRBJ1-4; D might be TRBD1 (6 bases). V was trimmed by 3 bases and J by 2 bases, leaving 7 bases between them. This CDR3 region has 14 residues. Germline V gene data show CDR1 as MDHEN and CDR2 as SYDVKM. The CDR3 DNA follows: TGTGCCAGCAGTTTGACAGGTACTAATGAAAAACTGTTTTTT. Protein product: CASSLTGTNEKLFF.

This clone was seen at least ten times. The CDR3 nucleotides are TGTGCCAGCAGCTTGACCGGGACAGGGGGAATTAGATACGAGCAGTACTTC. Its translation: CASSLTGTGGIRYEQYF. This chain joins TRBV5-6 and TRBJ2-7; TRBD1 matches at 11 bases. The CDR3 is 17 amino acids. Germline V CDR1 and CDR2: SGHDT, YYEEEE. V lost 1 base and J lost 4; bases outside the gene matches: 10.

This clone was observed many times. The chain combines TRBV19 with TRBJ2-2, with 7 bases lining up with TRBD2. Losses at the gene ends were 4 bases for V and 7 bases for J; bases not matched to a gene: 9. The length of the CDR3 is 15 residues. Germline V gene sequence: CDR1 LNHDA, CDR2 SQIVND (reference sequence). The CDR3 is CASSRREGQGGELFF. CDR3 nucleotide sequence: TGTGCCAGTAGTAGGAGGGAGGGCCAAGGCGGGGAGCTGTTTTTT.

This clone was counted at least ten times. This rearrangement joins TRBV6-2 or TRBV6-3 to TRBJ2-1; 9 bases match TRBD2. J lost 0 bases, V lost 6 bases, and 15 bases had no gene match. CDR1 MNHEY and CDR2 SVGEGT come from the germline V gene. The CDR3 consists of 19 residues. In nucleotides, the CDR3 is TGTGCCAGCAGCGCCGGGCGGGCGGGGGGGCTAAGCTCCTACAATGAGCAGTTCTTC. This sequence encodes CASSAGRAGGLSSYNEQFF.

Note on this clone: The germline gene is not matched at one end of the junction; a read error may be the cause. The V call is TRBV11-2, the J call TRBJ1-2; TRBD1 is a possible D gene (6 bases). Germline lookup yields CDR1 SGHAT and CDR2 FQNNGV. The CDR3 consists of 15 residues. CDR3 protein: CASSFSGQSNYCYTF. CDR3 in DNA: TGTGCCAGCAGCTTTTCAGGACAGAGTAACTATTGCTACACCTTT. Drawing the rest from reference TRBV11-2 and TRBJ1-2, the complete variable domain is EAGVAQSPRYKIIEKRQSVAFWCNPISGHATLYWYQQILGQGPKLLIQFQNNGVVDDSQLPKDRFSAERLKGVDSTLKIQPAKLEDSAVYLCASSFSGQSNYCYTFGSGTRLTVV.

This rearrangement joins TRBV28 to TRBJ1-5, with 7 bases lining up with TRBD1. The germline CDR1 and CDR2 sequences are MDHEN and SYDVKM. This CDR3 has 14 amino acids. V was pared by 1 base and J by 4 bases, with 1 base of the junction left unmatched. The CDR3 DNA reads as TGTGCCAGCAGTTTATTACAGGGGAATCAGCCCCAGCATTTT. As protein: CASSLLQGNQPQHF.

This clone was counted at least ten times. This may stem from a read error, because a much larger clone lies one nucleotide away. J is TRBJ2-7 and V is TRBV18; D is unclear. V shed 6 bases and J shed 5 bases, with 11 bases lying between them. This CDR3 comprises 12 residues. Per germline, CDR1 KGHSH and CDR2 LQKENI. CDR3: CASSNPRDEQYV. The CDR3 nucleotides are TGTGCCAGCTCGAATCCAAGGGACGAGCAGTACGTC.

This clone was counted many times. The CDR3 DNA sequence: TGTGCCAGCAGCCAGGGGACCGGGGAGCTGTTTTTT. Protein: CASSQGTGELFF. The chain employs TRBV12-3 or TRBV12-4 and TRBJ2-2; possible D gene TRBD1, 6 bases. Between the trimmed V and J ends, which lost 6 bases and 5 bases, there was a span of 7 bases. This CDR3 has 12 residues.

This chain uses TRBV20-1 with TRBJ1-5; D may be TRBD1 (6 bases). Looked up from germline, CDR1 is DFQATT and CDR2 is SNEGSKA (reference sequence). Trimming cost V 6 bases and J 6 bases, with 24 bases left between them. The CDR3 sequence is 16 residues long. Written as DNA, the CDR3 is TGCAGTGCCCGGGACGTTTGGGCAGGGGATATTCAGCCCCAGCATTTT. Protein: CSARDVWAGDIQPQHF.